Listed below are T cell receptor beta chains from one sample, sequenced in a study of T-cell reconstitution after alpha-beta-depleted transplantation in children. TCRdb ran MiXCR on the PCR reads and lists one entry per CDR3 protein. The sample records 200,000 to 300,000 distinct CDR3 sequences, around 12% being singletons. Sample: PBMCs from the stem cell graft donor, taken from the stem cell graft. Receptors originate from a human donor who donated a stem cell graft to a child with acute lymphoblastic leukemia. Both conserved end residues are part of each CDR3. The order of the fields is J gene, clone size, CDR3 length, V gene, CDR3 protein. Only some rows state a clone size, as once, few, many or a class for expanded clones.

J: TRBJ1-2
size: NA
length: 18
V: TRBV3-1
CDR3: CASSHRPRDTGPGYGYTF

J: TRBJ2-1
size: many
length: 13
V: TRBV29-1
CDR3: CSVDSGTYNEQFF

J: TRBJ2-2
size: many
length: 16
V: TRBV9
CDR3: CASSVDQGQNTGELFF

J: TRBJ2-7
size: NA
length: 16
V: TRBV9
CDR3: CASSPFAGGGVYEQYF

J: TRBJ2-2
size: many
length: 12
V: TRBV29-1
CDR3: CSVARSGGELFF

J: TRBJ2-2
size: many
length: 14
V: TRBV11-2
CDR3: CASSPDLVSGELFF

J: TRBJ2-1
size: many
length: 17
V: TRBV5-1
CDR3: CASRSQPQVARSNEQFF

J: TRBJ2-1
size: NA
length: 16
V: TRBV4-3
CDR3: CASSQGAGEPDREQFF

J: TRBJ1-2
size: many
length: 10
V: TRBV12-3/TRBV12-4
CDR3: CASSLISPSF

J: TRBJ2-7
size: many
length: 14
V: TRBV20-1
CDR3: CSARRRLGSYEQYF

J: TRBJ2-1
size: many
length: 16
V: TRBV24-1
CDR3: CATSDASGRGFDEQFF

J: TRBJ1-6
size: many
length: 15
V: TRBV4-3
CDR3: CASRPHQGGSSPLHF

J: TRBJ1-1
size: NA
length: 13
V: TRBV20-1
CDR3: CSARAVRASGAFF

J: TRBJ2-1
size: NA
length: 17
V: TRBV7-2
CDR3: CASSLKGSSGNYNERFF

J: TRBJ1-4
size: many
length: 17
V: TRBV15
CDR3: CATSRNLRGHTNEKLFF

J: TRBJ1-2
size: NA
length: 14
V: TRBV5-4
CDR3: CASSLRDSPSGYTF

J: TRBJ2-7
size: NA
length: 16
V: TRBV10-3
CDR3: CAISELGQGSSYEQYF